Listed below are T cell receptor beta chains from one sample, sequenced in a study of T-cell reconstitution after alpha-beta-depleted transplantation in children. Via MiXCR, TCRdb re-called the PCR reads, giving one row per CDR3 protein. The repertoire includes about 400,000 distinct CDR3 sequences, roughly 20% of them detected once, and 3.5% to 4% sits in the top ten. The input for sequencing was PBMCs from the stem cell graft donor, taken from the stem cell graft. Every receptor here comes from a human donor who donated a stem cell graft to a child with acute myeloid leukemia. Both conserved end residues are trimmed from each CDR3.

>TRBV20-1
SARVATGGNEQF
>TRBV5-5
ASSSSASGRGNEQF
>TRBV6-2/TRBV6-3
ASSSRGYEQY
>TRBV12-3/TRBV12-4
ASSLTGIETQY
>TRBV29-1
SALGENEQF
>TRBV20-1
SAPRRLDAYEQY
>TRBV11-3
ASSPRDRGRETQY
>TRBV20-1
SAYTGDGYT
>TRBV28
ASSYGTRRTDTQY
>TRBV12-3/TRBV12-4
ASRSSGQTRQY
>TRBV5-1
ASSLGISGRPSYEQY
>TRBV21-1
ASSRALAKAADTQY
>TRBV30
ACSGGAGQPQH
>TRBV21-1
ASSPPPEARGTDTQY
>TRBV11-2
ASSLDGSGRGSYEQY
>TRBV12-3/TRBV12-4
ASTRGPIYNYGYT
>TRBV4-1
ASSQDVAGTGLEQY
>TRBV27
ASSSLDRGLYNEQF
>TRBV21-1
ASSKIRGVQYNSNQPQH
>TRBV5-1
ASSPAGRMNTEAF
>TRBV29-1
SVGDSYSEKLF
>TRBV24-1
ATTVPKTYEQY
>TRBV5-1
ASSLLEGTDEQY
>TRBV5-1
ASRPLDTGELF
>TRBV2
ASRDIAEAF
>TRBV5-6
ASSLAGMEVTEAF
>TRBV27
ASSPRGTSVLNEQF
>TRBV7-3
ASSVPGAGLNEQF
>TRBV20-1
SARDAGGFTEAF
>TRBV12-3/TRBV12-4
ASCTGNTGELF
>TRBV7-2
ASSTSGRGQETQY
>TRBV4-3
ASSQGSGNTGELF
>TRBV2
ASIDREIYGYT
>TRBV6-1
ASSFSSGNQPQH
>TRBV5-1
ASSLGGSLTYEQY
>TRBV5-4
ASSLEGREGDEQY
>TRBV25-1
ASSGTGLSYEQY
>TRBV7-2
ASSPHPNRPANTGELF
>TRBV24-1
ATSGPMGKANNEQF
>TRBV10-2
ASSVQASYEQY
>TRBV20-1
SARAGSRPTDTQY
>TRBV28
ASSLGSTEQGGA
>TRBV20-1
SKTGSGNQPQH
>TRBV20-1
SAREGQATLEAF
>TRBV12-3/TRBV12-4
ASSPSLRYGYT
>TRBV18
ASSPQSREQY
>TRBV28
ASITPPGQGGNEQF
>TRBV12-3/TRBV12-4
ASSFSAGTGGSYEQY
>TRBV28
ASSSTQGSGNTIY
>TRBV5-1
ASSFKRMNTEAF
>TRBV7-8
ASRPRDLGYNEQF
>TRBV15
ATSSKTENTEAF
>TRBV6-1
ASHRVSGLPDTQY
>TRBV4-1
ASSQVDLISYNEQF
>TRBV6-5
ASSYQGGYT